The entry that follows covers one T cell receptor beta chain sequence. TCRdb processed the 5' RACE reads anew with MiXCR; each CDR3 protein has one entry. The table lists approximately 150,000 distinct CDR3 sequences, more than 14% of them singletons. Losses at the gene ends were 5 bases for V and 1 base for J; bases not matched to a gene: 7. Germline V gene lookup returns CDR1 LNHNV and CDR2 YYDKDF (reference sequence). The CDR3 is made up of 15 amino acids. The data belong to a study of T-cell memory formation after mild COVID-19. Across the study: Clustering of TCRs was largely donor specific.

This chain joins TRBV15 and TRBJ2-5; TRBD2 agrees at 7 bases. This clonotype was obtained from an adult woman who had mild COVID-19 (a few samples of this study predate the infection). Cell type and time point are not known. The sequenced sample was PBMCs or a T cell subset sorted from them (not recorded which). This chain's CDR3 is CATSARTSIQETQYF. DNA for the CDR3: TGTGCCACCAGCGCACGGACTAGTATCCAAGAGACCCAGTACTTC.